The clone carrying this TCR beta chain was counted once. Investigators took approximately 10 milliliters of peripheral blood from every donor. The data belong to a study of blood T cells in healthy people across ages. A second about 7 to 11 cycle PCR used barcoded and J-beta primers. Samples each returned at least 3 million CDR3-containing paired-end reads. TCRdb reprocessed the 5' RACE reads with MiXCR, giving one entry per CDR3 protein. Among 1.5 million to 2 million distinct CDR3 sequences listed, almost 35% were seen once. Germline lookup yields CDR1 MNHEY and CDR2 SVGEGT. V gave up 5 bases and J gave up 8 bases, with 18 bases separating them. This CDR3 spans 15 amino acids.

The source of this sequence is a woman in her 30s in good health. V gene TRBV6-2 or TRBV6-3 combines with J gene TRBJ1-4, with D possibly being TRBD1 (5 bases). The sample was blood. The CDR3 DNA reads as TGTGCCAGCAGTAACCCGTCCGGGACGGCAGAAAAACTGTTTTTT. Encoded protein: CASSNPSGTAEKLFF.